This entry is about one T cell receptor beta chain. This clonotype was observed a single time. Its antigen is currently not known. There are no base qualities to consult, and no much larger clone falls within one base. One read represents weak support. Peripheral blood CD8+ and CD4+ T cells from healthy donors, Susac syndrome patients and multiple sclerosis patients were profiled by high-throughput TCR beta sequencing. Recently defined diagnostic criteria for definite or probable disease were met by the Susac syndrome patients. Bulk CD8+ and CD4+ T cells were purified by magnetic negative isolation, while CD8+ TEMRA cells were enriched using FACS. Blood was drawn into EDTA tubes, processed within 24 hours, and PBMCs were isolated by density gradient centrifugation. PBMCs intended for TCR sequencing were cryopreserved in liquid nitrogen and thawed later in a water bath at 37 degrees C. The sorted or isolated CD4+, CD8+ and CD8+ TEMRA cells reached a purity of at least 90%.

These data originate in a study of CD8 T cells in Susac syndrome (dated by TCRdb to between 2018 and 2021). About the full investigation: Among the sequenced Susac syndrome patients, over five had clinically active disease and fewer than ten were in clinical remission. At blood withdrawal, Susac syndrome patients were either therapy-naive, taking corticosteroids (in some cases with IVIg as well), or taking IVIg alone. The study used repertoire sequencing to test whether antigen drove CD8+ T cell activation and differentiation in Susac syndrome. Findings and caveats that apply to the study as a whole: In patients with Susac syndrome, the CD4+ T cell repertoire showed no detectable clonal expansion. The number of individuals in the TCR sequencing and HLA analysis was acknowledged as relatively small.

RNA was extracted using the RNeasy kit, and roughly 0.5 to 1 ug of the RNA was reverse transcribed with random hexamers. TCR beta CDR3 regions were amplified with the immunoSEQ multiplex PCR assay covering 54 Vbeta and 13 Jbeta segments. To correct PCR amplification bias, a synthetic template baseline was used for both primer optimization and computational correction. In the authors' own workflow: Reads were annotated to V, D and J genes according to IMGT and were analyzed with immunoSEQ Analyzer, with only productive sequences retained. Clonality was computed as one minus Shannon entropy normalized by log2 of the number of productive unique sequences. Public and private clones were assessed among the 100 most prevalent clones of each patient and control. Clones were defined as Susac-specific when absent from the healthy and MS cohorts, from about 1,100 published viral clones and from other ImmuneACCESS disease sequences. The public sequencing data were trimmed at Q25 with fastp and processed into clonotypes with MiXCR by TCRdb, which kept only in-frame beta chains. Under each unique CDR3 protein, matching rows form one entry showing the most common genes and DNA. TCRdb's processing, not the authors', yielded these V and J calls. The sample table contains roughly 150,000 distinct CDR3 sequences; only one count was recorded for roughly 95% of them. The ten largest account for 0.065% to 0.095% of the sample.

Inclusive of the bounding cysteine and phenylalanine, the CDR3 is 13 residues long. Only the CDR3 region is kept as DNA, spanning 39 bases read in frame from base 1. The CDR1 and CDR2 encoded by the germline V gene are SGDLS and YYNGEE. Between the V and J ends, shortened by 0 bases and 3 bases respectively, the junction contains 6 bases. Material: CD4+ T cells from PBMCs. The chain was built from TRBV9 and TRBJ2-5; the D gene cannot be named for sure. This clonotype originated in a human donor with Susac syndrome. Read as DNA, the sequence is TGTGCCAGCAGCGTAGCTTTAGAAGAGACCCAGTACTTC. It specifies CASSVALEETQYF.